These 9 T cell receptor beta chains share one sample of origin, sequenced in a study of Ad26.COV2.S vaccination and SARS-CoV-2 variants. Treatment reported: 15 to 20 received Ad26.COV2.S at low or high dose, single or two shots; about 5 received placebo; per-sample allocation not given. Collection of the samples took place on day 63 after the first injection of vaccine or placebo. Data came from immunoSEQ multiplex PCR; TCRdb stores just in-frame clones and leaves some out. The sample lists fewer than 500,000 clones, less than 95% occurring once. The sample was peripheral blood, taken in a trial of Ad26.COV2.S vaccine versus placebo. These receptors all come from a person between 18 and 65 years old who received the Ad26.COV2.S COVID-19 vaccine or a placebo.

The chain couples TRBV5-1 to TRBJ2-1; the D is unclear. Per the germline V gene, CDR1 is SGHRS and CDR2 is YFSETQ. The CDR3 runs 13 residues. V lost 1 base, J lost 2 bases, and 4 bases lay in between. The CDR3 is CASSLSPYNEQFF. The CDR3 coding sequence is TGCGCCAGCAGCTTGTCCCCCTACAATGAGCAGTTCTTC.

This chain connects TRBV3-1 (or the pseudogene TRBV3-2) to TRBJ2-5, with 13 bases fitting TRBD2. V dropped 4 bases and J dropped 5; count of bases not matched to a gene: 7. The CDR3 length is 16 residues. Per germline, CDR1 LGHDT and CDR2 YNNKEL (reference sequence). The CDR3 region is CASSPGLAGLGETQYF. The CDR3 DNA reads as TGTGCCAGCAGCCCGGGACTAGCGGGACTCGGGGAGACCCAGTACTTC.

The chain combines TRBV2 with TRBJ2-4; 7 bases map to TRBD2. From germline, CDR1 is SNHLY and CDR2 FYNNEI. This CDR3 has 14 residues. V was pared by 4 bases and J by 10 bases, with 10 bases of the junction left unmatched. The CDR3: CASSASGTTGIQYF. Written as DNA, the CDR3 is TGTGCCAGCAGTGCATCCGGGACTACGGGAATTCAGTACTTC.

The V and J genes are TRBV6-5 and TRBJ2-7, with 10 positions matching TRBD1. Germline CDR1 and CDR2: MNHEY and SVGAGI. This CDR3 region has 15 residues. Trimming at V came to 5 bases and at J to 7 bases, leaving 11 bases not matched to a gene. The CDR3 here is CASSRGTGEVREQYF. In DNA, the CDR3 is TGTGCCAGCAGTCGTGGGACAGGGGAGGTGAGAGAGCAGTACTTC.

This sequence joins TRBV5-1 and TRBJ1-1, with 10 bases matching TRBD1. Germline V lookup: CDR1 SGHRS, CDR2 YFSETQ. This CDR3 is built from 17 residues. Trimming at V came to 0 bases and at J to 0 bases, leaving 5 bases not matched to a gene. The CDR3 DNA sequence: TGCGCCAGCAGCTTGGCCGGGACAGGGGCGGTGAACACTGAAGCTTTCTTT. This gives the protein CASSLAGTGAVNTEAFF.

J is TRBJ1-3 and V is TRBV7-2; 7 bases are a match to TRBD1. V lost 5 bases to trimming and J lost 0 bases; unmatched junction nucleotides: 10. The CDR3 totals 17 residues. The germline gives CDR1 SGHTA, CDR2 FQGNSA. CDR3 nucleotides: TGTGCCAGCAGCCCGGGACAGTTGACCTTCTCTGGAAACACCATATATTTT. This encodes CASSPGQLTFSGNTIYF.

This CDR3 is CASSYLGGPDPDTQYF. The CDR3 DNA reads TGTGCCAGCAGTTACCTGGGCGGCCCTGACCCAGATACGCAGTATTTT. The chain carries TRBV6-2 or TRBV6-3 and TRBJ2-3; D not resolved. This CDR3 comprises 16 residues. The ends were cut back, 2 bases at V and 4 bases at J, with 16 bases in the middle. Germline CDR1 reads MNHEY; CDR2 reads SVGEGT.

The chain employs TRBV29-1 and TRBJ2-7; D remains ambiguous. Trimming shortened V by 4 bases and J by 1 base, and 14 bases separated the two germline ends. CDR3 size: 14 residues. Germline V gives CDR1 SQVTM, CDR2 ANQGSEA. The CDR3 loop reads CSVVVPPKSYEQYF. The CDR3 region has the DNA TGCAGCGTTGTAGTCCCCCCTAAGTCCTACGAGCAGTACTTC.

Only one count was recorded for this clone. This sequence joins TRBV28 and TRBJ2-2, with TRBD1 matching 8 bases. This CDR3 region has 16 residues. CDR1 is MDHEN and CDR2 is SYDVKM in the germline V gene. The ends lost 1 base at V and 2 bases at J; junction bases unmatched: 3. The CDR3 loop is CASSLSPGGNTGELFF. The CDR3 nucleotides read TGTGCCAGCAGTTTATCACCAGGGGGCAACACCGGGGAGCTGTTTTTT.